These 20 T cell receptor beta chains were all obtained from the same sample, sequenced in a study of CD8 T cells in Susac syndrome. Random hexamers were used to reverse transcribe an amount of roughly 0.5 to 1 ug RNA. TCRdb recomputed calls from the immunoSEQ multiplex PCR reads with MiXCR, one row per CDR3 protein. The sample comprises tens of thousands of distinct CDR3 sequences, around 94% of which are singletons, and about 0.28% rests with the top ten. The sequencing input was CD4+ T cells from PBMCs. These receptors were obtained from a human donor with Susac syndrome.

CDR3 in amino acids: CASNAPLSSSYNEQFF. As DNA, the CDR3 is TGTGCCAGCAATGCCCCGCTGTCGTCCTCCTACAATGAGCAGTTCTTC. The chain recombines TRBV28 with TRBJ2-1, with D hard to call. The CDR3 spans 16 residues. Germline V gives CDR1 MDHEN, CDR2 SYDVKM. V shed 7 bases and J shed 0 bases, with 16 bases lying between them.

This chain joins TRBV2 and TRBJ2-7; D perhaps matches TRBD2 (6 bases). This CDR3 is built from 13 residues. In germline, CDR1 is SNHLY, CDR2 FYNNEI. The V gene lost 5 bases and the J gene lost 3 bases, with 11 bases spanning the gap. The CDR3 region is CASSLGLLYEQYF. CDR3 bases: TGTGCCAGCAGTTTGGGACTGCTCTACGAGCAGTACTTC.

The chain recombines TRBV6-5 with TRBJ2-7, with TRBD2 as a possible D gene (6 bases). The germline CDR1 and CDR2 sequences are MNHEY and SVGAGI. This CDR3 has 16 residues. Trimming removed 2 bases at V and 0 bases at J, with 14 bases between. The CDR3 spells CASSYRGSGPSYEQYF. In nucleotides, the CDR3 is TGTGCCAGCAGTTACAGGGGTAGCGGCCCCTCCTACGAGCAGTACTTC.

This chain connects TRBV27 to TRBJ2-7; 7 positions match TRBD1. The CDR3 length is 14 residues. Unmatched junction bases numbered 13, after V lost 3 bases and J lost 11 bases. CDR1 MNHEY and CDR2 SMNVEV come from the germline V gene (reference sequence). CDR3 amino acids: CASSFSGGVPWEYF. The CDR3 coding sequence is TGTGCCAGCAGTTTTTCAGGGGGTGTCCCCTGGGAGTACTTC.

The CDR3 is CASSKTGGTDTQYF. For the CDR3, the DNA is TGTGCCAGCAGCAAGACGGGGGGGACAGATACGCAGTATTTT. The V and J genes are TRBV21-1 and TRBJ2-3; the tabulated D call, TRBD1, remains unverified against the DNA. TRBV21-1 is described as a pseudogene. The CDR3 has 14 amino acids.

The chain joins TRBV28 to TRBJ2-1, with D unclear. Between the trimmed V and J ends, which lost 3 bases and 0 bases, there was a span of 6 bases. CDR1 MDHEN and CDR2 SYDVKM come from the germline V gene. CDR3 size: 14 residues. CDR3 bases: TGTGCCAGCAGTTTCTTCAGCTCCTACAATGAGCAGTTCTTC. Translating it yields CASSFFSSYNEQFF.

This chain joins TRBV30 and TRBJ1-2; maybe TRBD1 (6 bases). The germline gives CDR1 GTSNPN, CDR2 SVGIG (reference sequence). This CDR3 comprises 16 residues. Trimming took off 0 bases at V and 2 bases at J, with 16 bases between the two ends. The CDR3 bases are TGTGCCTGGAGTGTACTCCTGACAGGACAGAACTATGGCTACACCTTC. Translated, it gives CAWSVLLTGQNYGYTF.

This chain joins TRBV20-1 and TRBJ2-1; D is perhaps TRBD1 or TRBD2 (5 bases each). The V gene's germline CDR1 is DFQATT and CDR2 SNEGSKA (reference sequence). Trimming pared 0 bases from V and 5 bases from J, leaving 17 bases between. The CDR3 covers 16 residues. The CDR3 region has the DNA TGCAGTGCTAGAGACCCAGGGACCCCAGGTAACAATGAGCAGTTCTTC. This encodes CSARDPGTPGNNEQFF.

Only one count was recorded for this clonotype. This chain links TRBV27 with TRBJ1-1, with D perhaps TRBD1 (5 bases). The germline V gene has CDR1 MNHEY and CDR2 SMNVEV (reference sequence). The CDR3 covers 14 residues. With 8 bases removed from V and 0 bases from J, the gap between germline ends came to 13 bases. This CDR3 is CASARNRLNTEAFF. The CDR3 DNA follows: TGTGCCAGCGCAAGGAACAGGCTGAACACTGAAGCTTTCTTT.

The J gene is TRBJ2-1, the V gene TRBV6-5; 7 bases are a match to TRBD1. Per germline, CDR1 MNHEY and CDR2 SVGAGI. V lost 3 bases to trimming and J lost 8 bases; unmatched junction nucleotides: 10. The CDR3 totals 15 residues. The chain's CDR3 is CASSYSGQVYDEQFF. The CDR3 DNA follows: TGTGCCAGCAGTTATTCAGGACAGGTATACGATGAGCAGTTCTTC.

This chain links TRBV6-4 with TRBJ2-2; D ambiguous. The germline V gene encodes CDR1 MRHNA and CDR2 SNTAGT. CDR3 length equals 15 residues. The V end was cut by 0 bases, the J end by 0 bases, with 5 bases between. CDR3 protein: CASSDSPANTGELFF. CDR3 coding DNA: TGTGCCAGCAGTGACTCCCCCGCGAACACCGGGGAGCTGTTTTTT.

This chain links TRBV7-6 with TRBJ2-6; either TRBD1 or TRBD2 may supply D (6 bases each). Trimming shortened V by 1 base and J by 2 bases, and 9 bases separated the two germline ends. CDR3 length: 16 residues. From germline, CDR1 is SGHVS and CDR2 FNYEAQ. The CDR3 DNA follows: TGTGCCAGCAGCTTAGATAGGGGGGCTGGGGCCAACGTCCTGACTTTC. Residues: CASSLDRGAGANVLTF.

The chain employs TRBV5-1 and TRBJ2-7; D remains ambiguous. The CDR3 length is 16 residues. The ends were cut back, 0 bases at V and 2 bases at J, with 15 bases in the middle. Germline lookup yields CDR1 SGHRS and CDR2 YFSETQ. In nucleotides, the CDR3 is TGCGCCAGCAGCTTGGCGCCAATAGTGGAAGCCTACGAGCAGTACTTC. Its protein is CASSLAPIVEAYEQYF.

The CDR3 sequence is CASGGGLGNEQFF. The DNA for the CDR3 is TGTGCCAGCGGTGGGGGCCTCGGGAATGAGCAGTTCTTC. V usage is TRBV2 and J usage is TRBJ2-1; the D gene is possibly TRBD1 (6 bases). The length of the CDR3 is 13 residues. The germline V gene has CDR1 SNHLY and CDR2 FYNNEI. V shed 8 bases and J shed 7 bases, with 15 bases lying between them. Full variable domain (rest looked up from reference TRBV2 and TRBJ2-1): EPEVTQTPSHQVTQMGQEVILRCVPISNHLYFYWYRQILGQKVEFLVSFYNNEISEKSEIFDDQFSVERPDGSNFTLKIRSTKLEDSAMYFCASGGGLGNEQFFGPGTRLTVL.

The chain is built from TRBV20-1 and TRBJ2-3; no clear D gene. The CDR3 consists of 13 residues. Germline V gene data show CDR1 as DFQATT and CDR2 as SNEGSKA (reference sequence). Trimming stripped 4 bases from V and 5 bases from J, with 13 bases between. The CDR3 DNA reads as TGCAGTGCTAAGCCAATCGGGCGAGATACGCAGTATTTT. Its protein is CSAKPIGRDTQYF.

The rearrangement uses TRBV12-3 or TRBV12-4 and TRBJ2-2; the match to TRBD2 covers 8 bases. This CDR3 contains 16 residues. V shed 4 bases and J 1 base; nucleotides not matched to a gene: 5. The CDR3 sequence is CASSYPSGQNTGELFF. As DNA, the CDR3 is TGTGCCAGCAGTTACCCTAGCGGGCAGAACACCGGGGAGCTGTTTTTT.

This chain uses TRBV7-3 with TRBJ1-5; D is ambiguous. The length of the CDR3 is 14 residues. The V end was cut by 2 bases, the J end by 7 bases, with 12 bases between. Germline CDR1 SGHTA, CDR2 FQGTGA. The CDR3 spells CASSLAQSLQPQHF. The CDR3 region has the DNA TGTGCCAGCAGCTTAGCTCAAAGCTTGCAGCCCCAGCATTTT.

This chain links TRBV28 with TRBJ2-7; TRBD2 agrees at 13 bases. Germline trimming cut 7 bases from V and 4 bases from J; bases unmatched to any gene: 1. This CDR3 is built from 13 residues. Per germline, CDR1 MDHEN and CDR2 SYDVKM. The CDR3 region has the DNA TGTGCCAGCATGACTAGCGGGGGGTACGAGCAGTACTTC. It codes for CASMTSGGYEQYF.

The J gene is TRBJ2-4, the V gene TRBV12-3 or TRBV12-4; a possible D gene is TRBD2 (6 bases). The V gene lost 4 bases and the J gene lost 7 bases, with 14 bases spanning the gap. The CDR3 has 14 residues. The CDR3 here is CASSYGGGQNIQYF. The CDR3 coding sequence is TGTGCCAGCAGTTACGGGGGAGGTCAGAACATTCAGTACTTC.

The genes are TRBV10-3 and TRBJ2-7; 9 bases line up with TRBD1. The CDR3 has 14 residues. V shed 4 bases and J 2 bases; nucleotides not matched to a gene: 3. The germline gives CDR1 ENHRY, CDR2 SYGVKD. In DNA form, the CDR3 reads TGTGCCATCAGTGGAACAGGGGGCGCCTACGAGCAGTACTTC. Its protein product is CAISGTGGAYEQYF.